These 30 T cell receptor beta chains came from one sample sequenced in a study of control samples from healthy donors and cancer patients. Assay: immunoSEQ multiplex PCR; the TCRdb copy retains only in-frame clones and omits some. The table lists approximately 86,000 clones, 86% of them singletons. The sequenced sample consisted of blood. These receptors all come from a man aged 25-45 years in good health.

On this clone: Germline is not matched at one junction end, which may reflect a read error. The CDR3 region is CASSGRSGGASGELFF. The DNA of the CDR3 is TGTGCCAGCAGCGGCCGTAGCGGGGGGGCGTCCGGAGAGCTGTTTTTT. This sequence joins TRBV9 and TRBJ2-2; the match to TRBD2 covers 11 bases. Germline V gene lookup returns CDR1 SGDLS and CDR2 YYNGEE. The CDR3 consists of 16 residues.

The genes are TRBV24-1 and TRBJ2-5; TRBD1 aligns across 7 bases. This CDR3 is built from 14 residues. In germline, CDR1 is KGHDR, CDR2 SFDVKD. J lost 3 bases, V lost 6 bases, and 6 bases had no gene match. The CDR3 sequence: CATSSTDREETQYF. The CDR3 DNA is TGTGCCACCAGTTCAACCGACAGGGAAGAGACCCAGTACTTC.

The chain joins TRBV5-6 to TRBJ1-2, with 9 bases that match TRBD1. Looked up from germline, CDR1 is SGHDT and CDR2 is YYEEEE. With 2 bases clipped from V and 9 bases from J, the junction kept 14 bases outside the gene matches. The CDR3 covers 16 residues. The CDR3 nucleotides read TGTGCCAGCAGCTTCAACCTAGGACAGGGGCCTAAGAGCTACACCTTC. Protein: CASSFNLGQGPKSYTF.

This chain joins TRBV7-2 and TRBJ1-4, with 7 bases lining up with TRBD1. Germline loops: CDR1 SGHTA, CDR2 FQGNSA. This CDR3 has 15 amino acids. J gave up 3 bases and V 5 bases, and 6 bases lay outside the gene matches. The CDR3 nucleotides read TGTGCCAGCAGCCCCCGACAGGGAGCTAATGAAAAACTGTTTTTT. Translation gives CASSPRQGANEKLFF.

This chain joins TRBV2 and TRBJ1-1, with D possibly being TRBD1 (5 bases). The CDR3 loop spans 14 amino acids. Germline CDR1 SNHLY, CDR2 FYNNEI. The V and J ends lost 8 bases and 3 bases respectively, with 16 bases between them. The CDR3 coding sequence is TGTGCCAGCGGGGATGGTCAGGGATACACTGAAGCTTTCTTT. It encodes CASGDGQGYTEAFF.

This chain uses TRBV7-2 with TRBJ2-1; TRBD2 aligns across 8 bases. The CDR3 contains 13 residues. V dropped 4 bases and J dropped 10; count of bases not matched to a gene: 6. Germline-derived CDR1 and CDR2 are SGHTA and FQGNSA. The CDR3 region has the DNA TGTGCCAGCAGCTCCCCAGCGGGGGTCGAGCAGTTCTTC. Translated, it gives CASSSPAGVEQFF. The entire variable domain, with the rest obtained from reference TRBV7-2 and TRBJ2-1, is as follows: GAGVSQSPSNKVTEKGKDVELRCDPISGHTALYWYRQSLGQGLEFLIYFQGNSAPDKSGLPSDRFSAERTGGSVSTLTIQRTQQEDSAVYLCASSSPAGVEQFFGPGTRLTVL.

The chain combines TRBV6-6 with TRBJ2-7; maybe TRBD2 (7 bases). Germline CDR1 is MNHNY and CDR2 is SVGAGI (reference sequence). V was trimmed by 6 bases and J by 1 base, leaving 16 bases between them. This CDR3 region has 15 residues. Here the CDR3 reads CASSRRGGLSYEQYV. The CDR3, as DNA: TGTGCCAGCAGCCGTCGCGGGGGCCTATCCTACGAGCAGTACGTC.

The V call is TRBV7-3, the J call TRBJ1-1; D is possibly TRBD1 (5 bases). This CDR3 contains 13 residues. V was shortened by 6 bases and J by 1 base, with 9 bases between the two germline ends. Per the germline V gene, CDR1 is SGHTA and CDR2 is FQGTGA. CDR3 residues: CASSIQENTEAFF. The CDR3 nucleotides are TGTGCCAGCAGTATACAGGAGAACACTGAAGCTTTCTTT.

J is TRBJ1-5 and V is TRBV7-2; D may be TRBD1 (5 bases). Trimming removed 4 bases at V and 3 bases at J, with 10 bases between. CDR1 is SGHTA and CDR2 is FQGNSA in the germline V gene. CDR3 length equals 14 residues. The CDR3 DNA reads TGTGCCAGCAGCTCCACAGGATTCAATCAGCCCCAGCATTTT. Residues: CASSSTGFNQPQHF. The whole variable domain, filled in from reference TRBV7-2 and TRBJ1-5, reads GAGVSQSPSNKVTEKGKDVELRCDPISGHTALYWYRQSLGQGLEFLIYFQGNSAPDKSGLPSDRFSAERTGGSVSTLTIQRTQQEDSAVYLCASSSTGFNQPQHFGDGTRLSIL.

In this sample, this clone turned up once. The gene calls are TRBV20-1 and TRBJ2-5; D assignment may be TRBD1 or TRBD2 (5 bases each). CDR3 size: 13 residues. Germline V gene lookup returns CDR1 DFQATT and CDR2 SNEGSKA (reference sequence). V shed 3 bases and J shed 5 bases, with 13 bases lying between them. The CDR3 protein is CSASGHGGETQYF. CDR3 DNA: TGCAGTGCTAGTGGACACGGCGGGGAGACCCAGTACTTC.

The chain recombines TRBV7-9 with TRBJ1-5, with D perhaps matching TRBD1 (6 bases). Germline V gene sequence: CDR1 SEHNR, CDR2 FQNEAQ (reference sequence). This CDR3 comprises 13 residues. Trimming left V 3 bases short and J 7 bases short, with 10 bases between. As DNA, the CDR3 is TGTGCCAGCAGCTTTGGGGGCGAACAGCCCCAGCATTTT. Protein: CASSFGGEQPQHF.

The gene calls are TRBV18 and TRBJ1-2, with D hard to call. Germline CDR1 and CDR2: KGHSH and LQKENI. This CDR3 has 14 amino acids. Trimming pared 3 bases from V and 4 bases from J, leaving 12 bases between. CDR3 loop: CASSPDKSLYGYTF. CDR3 nucleotides: TGTGCCAGCTCACCCGACAAGAGCCTCTATGGCTACACCTTC.

V is TRBV7-9 and J is TRBJ1-2; D remains ambiguous. The CDR3 runs to 12 residues. CDR1 is SEHNR, CDR2 FQNEAQ, per germline (reference sequence). The V end lost 8 bases, the J end lost 7 bases, and 14 bases lay between the germline ends. As DNA, the CDR3 is TGTGCCAGCGGTGAGGGAGGCTCTGGCTACACCTTC. Protein sequence: CASGEGGSGYTF.

This sequence joins TRBV7-9 and TRBJ1-4; 8 bases map to TRBD1. This CDR3 is 18 amino acids long. Germline V gives CDR1 SEHNR, CDR2 FQNEAQ (reference sequence). After removal of 1 base from V and 3 bases from J, the junction contained 10 bases not matched to a gene. CDR3 sequence (DNA): TGTGCCAGCAGCTTAGGCTCAGGGGGCCGGCCAGCTAATGAAAAACTGTTTTTT. Protein product: CASSLGSGGRPANEKLFF.

The chain joins TRBV6-5 to TRBJ1-2, with a tentative D call TRBD1 (5 bases). Per the germline V gene, CDR1 is MNHEY and CDR2 is SVGAGI. V shed 4 bases and J shed 2 bases, with 8 bases lying between them. This CDR3 region has 13 residues. CDR3 protein: CASSSGRNYGYTF. In nucleotides, the CDR3 is TGTGCCAGCAGTTCGGGACGGAACTATGGCTACACCTTC.

CDR3 DNA: TGTGCCAGCAGCTGGAATACAGATACGCAGTATTTT. Its translation is CASSWNTDTQYF. The chain is built from TRBV5-6 and TRBJ2-3; D remains unclear. CDR3 length: 12 amino acids. The V and J ends lost 3 bases and 3 bases respectively, with 5 bases between them. Looked up from germline, CDR1 is SGHDT and CDR2 is YYEEEE.

This chain joins TRBV19 and TRBJ1-5; D is perhaps TRBD1 (5 bases). Per germline, CDR1 LNHDA and CDR2 SQIVND (reference sequence). The CDR3 runs 13 residues. V lost 5 bases and J 5 bases, leaving 10 bases between the germline ends. The CDR3 reads CASSAGGHQPQHF. In DNA, the CDR3 is TGTGCCAGTAGTGCGGGGGGTCATCAGCCCCAGCATTTT.

This clone was found once. J is TRBJ2-3 and V is TRBV6-5; TRBD2 aligns across 8 bases. From germline, CDR1 is MNHEY and CDR2 SVGAGI. The CDR3 is made up of 11 amino acids. V lost 7 bases to trimming and J lost 9 bases; unmatched junction nucleotides: 3. The CDR3 nucleotides are TGTGCCAGCACGGGGGGGGGAACGCAGTATTTT. It specifies CASTGGGTQYF.

The chain combines TRBV6-5 with TRBJ2-5; 7 bases line up with TRBD2. The length of the CDR3 is 14 residues. Trimming cost V 6 bases and J 5 bases; bases outside gene matches: 9. CDR1 is MNHEY, CDR2 SVGAGI, per germline. The CDR3 DNA is TGTGCCAGCAGGACACCTAGCGGCGAGGAGACCCAGTACTTC. This translates into CASRTPSGEETQYF.

The genes are TRBV5-1 and TRBJ1-4; D might be TRBD1 (5 bases). This CDR3 comprises 16 residues. Germline CDR1 and CDR2: SGHRS and YFSETQ. V was pared by 0 bases and J by 0 bases, with 9 bases between. The CDR3 sequence is CASSLGGTPTNEKLFF. CDR3 DNA: TGCGCCAGCAGCTTGGGTGGGACTCCAACTAATGAAAAACTGTTTTTT.

This chain links TRBV5-4 with TRBJ2-1; 7 bases agree with TRBD2. Germline V gene lookup returns CDR1 SGHNT and CDR2 YYREEE (reference sequence). V lost 0 bases, J lost 7 bases, and 10 bases stayed unmatched. The CDR3 is 16 residues long. CDR3 region: CASSLGRDARGNEQFF. The CDR3 DNA reads as TGTGCCAGCAGCTTGGGCAGGGATGCGCGGGGGAATGAGCAGTTCTTC.

The rearrangement links TRBV5-6 to TRBJ2-7; D gene uncertain. V gave up 0 bases and J gave up 5 bases, with 6 bases separating them. CDR1 and CDR2 from the germline V gene are SGHDT and YYEEEE. The CDR3 is 12 amino acids. The CDR3 DNA is TGTGCCAGCAGCTTGGATCTCAACGAGCAGTACTTC. Its translation: CASSLDLNEQYF.

The V and J genes are TRBV3-1 (or the pseudogene TRBV3-2) and TRBJ2-7; a weak D match, TRBD2 (6 bases). V was cut by 0 bases and J by 4 bases, with 13 bases left in between. CDR1 LGHDT and CDR2 YNNKEL come from the germline V gene (reference sequence). The length of the CDR3 is 15 residues. In DNA form, the CDR3 reads TGTGCCAGCAGCCAAGAGGCGGGGAGAGGATACGAGCAGTACTTC. Protein product: CASSQEAGRGYEQYF.

V is TRBV12-3 or TRBV12-4 and J is TRBJ1-5; TRBD1 might be the D (6 bases). V was cut by 7 bases and J by 9 bases, with 13 bases left in between. The CDR3 has 12 residues. The CDR3 sequence is CASKAGDRPQHF. For the CDR3, the DNA is TGTGCCAGCAAGGCAGGGGATCGGCCCCAGCATTTT.

V is TRBV4-1 and J is TRBJ1-4; 7 bases agree with TRBD1. V was pared by 4 bases and J by 0 bases, with 14 bases of the junction left unmatched. CDR1 is MGHRA, CDR2 YSYEKL, per germline. This CDR3 comprises 19 residues. Here the CDR3 DNA reads TGCGCCAGCAGCCCCCAGGGACAGATGTCCCATGCAACTAATGAAAAACTGTTTTTT. It encodes CASSPQGQMSHATNEKLFF.

V usage is TRBV5-6 and J usage is TRBJ2-1; D is uncertain. The CDR3 spans 15 residues. Trimming took off 2 bases at V and 0 bases at J, with 9 bases between the two ends. In germline, CDR1 is SGHDT, CDR2 YYEEEE. The CDR3 DNA sequence: TGTGCCAGCAGCTTAAGGGTGGACTCCTACAATGAGCAGTTCTTC. The encoded protein is CASSLRVDSYNEQFF.

This chain uses TRBV30 with TRBJ1-6; D is ambiguous. Germline loops: CDR1 GTSNPN, CDR2 SVGIG (reference sequence). With 1 base removed from V and 0 bases from J, the gap between germline ends came to 4 bases. The CDR3 has 14 residues. CDR3 protein: CAWSGVSYNSPLHF. The CDR3 DNA is TGTGCCTGGAGTGGGGTCTCCTATAATTCACCCCTCCACTTT. The entire variable domain, with the rest obtained from reference TRBV30 and TRBJ1-6, is as follows: SQTIHQWPATLVQPVGSPLSLECTVEGTSNPNLYWYRQAAGRGLQLLFYSVGIGQISSEVPQNLSASRPQDRQFILSSKKLLLSDSGFYLCAWSGVSYNSPLHFGNGTRLTVT.

The chain employs TRBV25-1 and TRBJ2-2; D may be TRBD1 (5 bases). Trimming took off 5 bases at V and 6 bases at J, with 13 bases between the two ends. This CDR3 has 14 amino acids. Looked up from germline, CDR1 is MGHDK and CDR2 is SYGVNS. CDR3 coding DNA: TGTGCCAGCAGTCTACAGGATCTATCCGGGGAGCTGTTTTTT. Its protein is CASSLQDLSGELFF.

This clone was observed a handful of times. This chain uses TRBV24-1 with TRBJ2-2; 8 bases line up with TRBD1. The length of the CDR3 is 16 residues. Germline V lookup: CDR1 KGHDR, CDR2 SFDVKD. Germline trimming cut 4 bases from V and 6 bases from J; bases unmatched to any gene: 9. CDR3 in amino acids: CATSDPQGAYAGELFF. The CDR3 nucleotides are TGTGCCACCAGTGACCCCCAGGGGGCGTACGCCGGGGAGCTGTTTTTT.

This chain uses TRBV21-1 with TRBJ1-3; the table's D call of TRBD1 was not tested on the DNA. TRBV21-1 is marked as a pseudogene. The CDR3 is 17 amino acids. In DNA, the CDR3 is TGTGCCAGCAGCAAACGGGCACTACAGGGGACCGGAAACACCATATATTTT. Translating it yields CASSKRALQGTGNTIYF.